A selection of T cell receptor beta chains follows, all from one sample in a study of radiotherapy plus CTLA-4 blockade in lung cancer. Measured with immunoSEQ multiplex PCR; TCRdb has only the in-frame clones, and not every one. The data hold 65,000 to 85,000 clones, with more than 70% observed a single time. The source was peripheral blood, collected from a patient treated with radiotherapy plus ipilimumab. These receptors all come from a human donor with non-small cell lung cancer whose response to radiotherapy plus ipilimumab could not be evaluated. Some clones in this sample may be carry-over from other donors' samples. CDR3s include the opening cysteine and the closing phenylalanine or tryptophan. The D gene is left open where the match is weak. The listing skips clone size in some rows; elsewhere it reads once, few, many or a size class.

D gene	clone size	V gene	J gene	CDR3 DNA	CDR3 protein
NA	NA	TRBV6-6	TRBJ2-7	TGTGCCAGCAGTTACTCCCAATACGAGCAGTACTTC	CASSYSQYEQYF
NA	NA	TRBV6-5	TRBJ2-5	TGTGCCAGCAGTTACGGCGGCCTAATCAACTTC	CASSYGGLINF
NA	NA	TRBV2	TRBJ1-1	TGTGCCAGCCTAACAGCTATTGAAGCTTTCTTT	CASLTAIEAFF
NA	NA	TRBV5-1	TRBJ1-2	TGCGCCAGCAGCCAACTAGGGATTGCGGATGGCTACACCTTC	CASSQLGIADGYTF
TRBD1	NA	TRBV5-1	TRBJ1-5	TGCGCCAGCAGCTTGTCTTCCGTGACAGGGGTGGATCAGCCCCAGCATTTT	CASSLSSVTGVDQPQHF
TRBD1	once	TRBV4-1	TRBJ1-4	TGCGCCAGCAGCAAAGGACAGGGGGCGGATGAAAAACTGTTTTTT	CASSKGQGADEKLFF
NA	NA	TRBV6-5	TRBJ1-5	TGTGCCAGCAGGTCTACAGGGATGGACAATCAGCCCCAGCATTTT	CASRSTGMDNQPQHF
NA	NA	TRBV6-1	TRBJ2-5	TGTGCCAGCAGTCTCCAAGAGACCCAGTACTTC	CASSLQETQYF
NA	NA	TRBV27	TRBJ1-1	TGTGCCAGCAGTTCCCGGGAGGGGGGAGGCCCGGCTTTCTTT	CASSSREGGGPAFF
TRBD1	NA	TRBV18	TRBJ2-7	TGTGCCAGCTCACCATCGGACAGGGGGCTCTACGAGCAGTACTTC	CASSPSDRGLYEQYF
TRBD2	NA	TRBV7-2	TRBJ2-2	TGTGCCAGCAGCCGACTAGCGGGGGGGCTCACCGGGGAGCTGTTTTTT	CASSRLAGGLTGELFF
TRBD1	NA	TRBV2	TRBJ1-1	TGTGCCAGCAGTGCCAGGGGGAAGGGCACTGAAGCTTTCTTT	CASSARGKGTEAFF
TRBD1	NA	TRBV5-6	TRBJ1-2	TGTGCCAGCAGCTTCGCAGGGGGCTATGGCTACACCTTC	CASSFAGGYGYTF
TRBD1	NA	TRBV5-1	TRBJ2-5	TGCGCCAGCAGCTTGGCGGACAGGGGTGAAGAGACCCAGTACTTC	CASSLADRGEETQYF
NA	NA	TRBV7-3	TRBJ1-2	TGTGCCAGCAGCTTAAGAGGGAGTGGCTACACCTTC	CASSLRGSGYTF
NA	NA	TRBV11-2	TRBJ1-1	TGTGCCAGCAGGTTTGGCCTGCCGGGGGACACTGAAGCTTTCTTT	CASRFGLPGDTEAFF
NA	few	TRBV19	TRBJ1-1	TGTGCCAGTAGCACACCATCCTGGATGGGGGGCACTGAAGCTTTCTTT	CASSTPSWMGGTEAFF
TRBD1	NA	TRBV5-6	TRBJ2-1	TGTGCCAGCAGCCAGGGACAGCGAGCCTACAATGAGCAGTTCTTC	CASSQGQRAYNEQFF
TRBD1	NA	TRBV19	TRBJ2-3	TGTGCCAGTAGTATCTGGGACAGTAGCACAGATACGCAGTATTTT	CASSIWDSSTDTQYF
NA	NA	TRBV5-1	TRBJ1-1	TGCGCCAGCAGCTGGGGGGTCCCGAACACTGAAGCTTTCTTT	CASSWGVPNTEAFF
NA	NA	TRBV2	TRBJ2-3	TGTGCCGGGAGGTATATTACTGGGGATACGCAGTATTTT	CAGRYITGDTQYF
NA	NA	TRBV7-2	TRBJ2-7	TGTGCCAGCAGTACTACAGGGTCTTCCTACGAGCAGTACTTC	CASSTTGSSYEQYF